These 14 T cell receptor beta chains originate from one sample sequenced in a study of cytomegalovirus exposure and HLA in healthy donors. The PCR was carried out with 60 Vbeta primers and 13 Jbeta primers. Some clones are missing from TCRdb's copy, which holds only in-frame ones; the method was immunoSEQ multiplex PCR. The sample lists around 95,000 clones; about 83% were seen once. The specimen sequenced was PBMCs. Every receptor here comes from a female donor in good health and CMV-seropositive.

The V and J genes are TRBV5-1 and TRBJ2-5; possible D gene TRBD2, 5 bases. CDR1 and CDR2 from the germline V gene are SGHRS and YFSETQ. The CDR3 length is 12 residues. With 3 bases removed from V and 2 bases from J, the gap between germline ends came to 5 bases. The CDR3 DNA sequence: TGCGCCAGCAGCTGGACTCAAGAGACCCAGTACTTC. It translates to CASSWTQETQYF.

This clone was counted once. This sequence joins TRBV7-3 and TRBJ2-5; 7 bases match TRBD2. The CDR3 consists of 15 residues. V was pared by 0 bases and J by 5 bases, with 6 bases of the junction left unmatched. From germline, CDR1 is SGHTA and CDR2 FQGTGA. The CDR3 bases are TGTGCCAGCAGCTTAACCGCGGGAGTGATGGAGACCCAGTACTTC. Translation: CASSLTAGVMETQYF.

The chain employs TRBV2 and TRBJ2-7; a weak D match, TRBD1 (5 bases). Germline V gene sequence: CDR1 SNHLY, CDR2 FYNNEI. The CDR3 is made up of 14 amino acids. V was pared by 3 bases and J by 5 bases, with 14 bases between. The chain's CDR3 is CASSERTPIHEQYF. CDR3 bases: TGTGCCAGCAGTGAGAGGACACCCATCCACGAGCAGTACTTC.

V usage is TRBV5-4 and J usage is TRBJ2-1; a weak D match, TRBD1 (5 bases). Germline CDR1 SGHNT, CDR2 YYREEE (reference sequence). The V gene lost 0 bases and the J gene lost 6 bases, with 10 bases spanning the gap. The CDR3 consists of 14 residues. Here the CDR3 DNA reads TGTGCCAGCAGCTTGGCGGCAGGGCCCAATGAGCAGTTCTTC. This sequence encodes CASSLAAGPNEQFF.

This clone was observed a handful of times. DNA for the CDR3: TGTGCCAGCAGTCGCCAGGACAGGGCACCTGAAGCTTTCTTT. Its translation is CASSRQDRAPEAFF. This rearrangement joins TRBV6-5 to TRBJ1-1; the match to TRBD1 covers 8 bases. Germline CDR1 and CDR2: MNHEY and SVGAGI. The CDR3 is 14 residues long. Unmatched junction bases numbered 8, after V lost 5 bases and J lost 6 bases.

This clone occurred once. This chain connects TRBV28 to TRBJ1-1, with 10 bases identical to TRBD1. Trimming at V came to 1 base and at J to 4 bases, leaving 3 bases not matched to a gene. Germline V gene lookup returns CDR1 MDHEN and CDR2 SYDVKM. This CDR3 comprises 15 residues. The CDR3 region has the DNA TGTGCCAGCAGTTTATCAGACAGGGGGCGCACTGAAGCTTTCTTT. Translation gives CASSLSDRGRTEAFF.

The chain links TRBV9 to TRBJ2-7; D gene ambiguous. The CDR3 extends over 15 amino acids. Germline loops: CDR1 SGDLS, CDR2 YYNGEE. V lost 0 bases to trimming and J lost 3 bases, with 13 bases between them. CDR3 in amino acids: CASSVEALGDYEQYF. CDR3 DNA sequence: TGTGCCAGCAGCGTAGAAGCGCTCGGAGACTACGAGCAGTACTTC.

The gene calls are TRBV5-1 and TRBJ2-1; D might be TRBD2 (11 bases). The ends were cut back, 4 bases at V and 2 bases at J, with 25 bases in the middle. Looked up from germline, CDR1 is SGHRS and CDR2 is YFSETQ. The CDR3 totals 19 residues. CDR3 bases: TGCGCCAGCAGCACGACAGGGGGCCTTAGCGGGAGGGCCTACAATGAGCAGTTCTTC. This encodes CASSTTGGLSGRAYNEQFF.

Points on this clone: This sample also contains other DNA sequences that code for the same CDR3. The chain has TRBV9 and TRBJ1-1; no clear D. The CDR3 has 13 amino acids. V was trimmed by 0 bases and J by 1 base, leaving 4 bases between them. The germline CDR1 and CDR2 sequences are SGDLS and YYNGEE. The CDR3 nucleotides are TGTGCCAGCAGCGTAGCCGGGAACACTGAAGCTTTCTTT. As protein: CASSVAGNTEAFF.

This clone was observed a few times. This chain connects TRBV5-1 to TRBJ1-2; TRBD1 matches 9 bases. Trimming cost V 6 bases and J 7 bases; bases outside gene matches: 7. This CDR3 spans 13 amino acids. The V gene's germline CDR1 is SGHRS and CDR2 YFSETQ. The CDR3 loop reads CASTTGTGRGYTF. The CDR3 bases are TGCGCCAGCACTACCGGGACAGGGCGTGGCTACACCTTC. Complete variable domain (other parts from reference TRBV5-1 and TRBJ1-2): KAGVTQTPRYLIKTRGQQVTLSCSPISGHRSVSWYQQTPGQGLQFLFEYFSETQRNKGNFPGRFSGRQFSNSRSEMNVSTLELGDSALYLCASTTGTGRGYTFGSGTRLTVV.

The chain couples TRBV2 to TRBJ1-5; D gene ambiguous. Deletions cut 2 bases from V and 0 bases from J, with 8 bases between. The CDR3 extends over 15 amino acids. CDR1 and CDR2 from the germline V gene are SNHLY and FYNNEI. The CDR3 loop reads CASSEQQYSNQPQHF. In DNA form, the CDR3 reads TGTGCCAGCAGTGAACAACAGTATAGCAATCAGCCCCAGCATTTT.

The gene calls are TRBV28 and TRBJ1-2, with TRBD1 matching over 8 bases. This CDR3 comprises 15 residues. Trimming removed 11 bases from V and 3 bases from J; junction bases left unmatched: 14. Per germline, CDR1 MDHEN and CDR2 SYDVKM. The CDR3 sequence is CAASQGTGRDYGYTF. For the CDR3, the DNA is TGTGCCGCGAGTCAGGGGACAGGCCGAGACTATGGCTACACCTTC.

The chain is built from TRBV27 and TRBJ1-4, with 8 bases matching TRBD1. The V segment lost 5 bases and the J segment 3 bases; nucleotides outside the gene matches: 11. Germline CDR1 and CDR2: MNHEY and SMNVEV (reference sequence). The CDR3 covers 17 residues. CDR3 protein: CASSPGQGRQSNEKLFF. The CDR3 nucleotides are TGTGCCAGCAGTCCCGGACAGGGAAGGCAGTCTAATGAAAAACTGTTTTTT.

The chain couples TRBV9 to TRBJ2-1; 7 nucleotides align to TRBD2. CDR3 size: 15 residues. Germline V CDR1 and CDR2: SGDLS, YYNGEE. With V trimmed by 6 bases and J by 0 bases, 6 bases remained unmatched. The CDR3, as DNA: TGTGCCAGCACAGCTAGCGGCAGCTCCTACAATGAGCAGTTCTTC. Translated: CASTASGSSYNEQFF.